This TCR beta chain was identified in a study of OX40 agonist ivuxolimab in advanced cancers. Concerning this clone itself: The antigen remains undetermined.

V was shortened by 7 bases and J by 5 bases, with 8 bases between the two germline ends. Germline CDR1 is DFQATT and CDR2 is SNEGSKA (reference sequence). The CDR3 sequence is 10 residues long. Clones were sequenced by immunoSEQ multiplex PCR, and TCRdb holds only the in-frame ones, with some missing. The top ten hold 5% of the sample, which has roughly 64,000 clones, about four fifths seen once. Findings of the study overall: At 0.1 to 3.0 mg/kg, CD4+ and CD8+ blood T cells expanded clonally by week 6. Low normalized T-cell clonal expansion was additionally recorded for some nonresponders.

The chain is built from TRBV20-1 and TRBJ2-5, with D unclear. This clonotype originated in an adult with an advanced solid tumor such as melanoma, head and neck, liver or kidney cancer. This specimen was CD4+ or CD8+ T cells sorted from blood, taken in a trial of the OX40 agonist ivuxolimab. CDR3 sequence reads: CSGFRETQYF. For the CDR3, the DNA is TGCAGTGGGTTCCGGGAGACCCAGTACTTC.